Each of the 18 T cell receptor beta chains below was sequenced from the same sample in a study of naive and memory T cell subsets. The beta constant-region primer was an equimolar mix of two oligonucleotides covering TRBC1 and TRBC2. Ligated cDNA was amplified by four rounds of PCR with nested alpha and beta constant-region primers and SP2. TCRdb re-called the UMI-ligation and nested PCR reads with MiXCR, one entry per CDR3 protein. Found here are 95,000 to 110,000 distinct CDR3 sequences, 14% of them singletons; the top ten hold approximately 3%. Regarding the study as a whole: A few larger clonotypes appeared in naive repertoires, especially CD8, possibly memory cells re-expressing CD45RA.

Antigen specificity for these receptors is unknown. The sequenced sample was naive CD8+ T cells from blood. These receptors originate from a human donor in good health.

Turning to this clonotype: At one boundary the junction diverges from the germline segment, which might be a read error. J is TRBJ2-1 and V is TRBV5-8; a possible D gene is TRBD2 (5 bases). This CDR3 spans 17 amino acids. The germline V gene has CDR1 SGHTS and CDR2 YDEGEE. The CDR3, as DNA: TGTGCCAGCAGCCCATTCCTTTTAAGCGGCTCCTACAATGAGCAGATCTTC. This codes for CASSPFLLSGSYNEQIF. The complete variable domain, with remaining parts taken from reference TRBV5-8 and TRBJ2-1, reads EAGVTQSPTHLIKTRGQQATLRCSPISGHTSVYWYQQALGLGLQFLLWYDEGEERNRGNFPPRFSGRQFPNYSSELNVNALELEDSALYLCASSPFLLSGSYNEQIFGPGTRLTVL.

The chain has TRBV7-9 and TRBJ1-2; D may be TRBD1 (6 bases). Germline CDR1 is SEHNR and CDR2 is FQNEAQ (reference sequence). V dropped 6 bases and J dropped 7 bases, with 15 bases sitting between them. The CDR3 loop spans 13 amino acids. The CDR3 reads CASSGGGQRGYTF. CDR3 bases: TGTGCCAGCAGTGGGGGGGGCCAGCGTGGCTACACCTTC.

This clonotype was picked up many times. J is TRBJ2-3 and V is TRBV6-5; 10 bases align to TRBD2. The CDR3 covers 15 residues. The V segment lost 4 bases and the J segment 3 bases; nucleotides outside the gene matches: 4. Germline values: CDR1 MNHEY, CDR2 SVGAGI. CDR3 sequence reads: CASSSPGLATDTQYF. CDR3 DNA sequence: TGTGCCAGCAGTTCTCCGGGACTAGCGACAGATACGCAGTATTTT.

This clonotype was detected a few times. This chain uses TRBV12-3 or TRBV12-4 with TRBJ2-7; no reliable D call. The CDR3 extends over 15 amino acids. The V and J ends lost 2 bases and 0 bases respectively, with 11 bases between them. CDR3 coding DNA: TGTGCCAGCAGTTTATGGTGGGGAAGCTCCTACGAGCAGTACTTC. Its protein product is CASSLWWGSSYEQYF.

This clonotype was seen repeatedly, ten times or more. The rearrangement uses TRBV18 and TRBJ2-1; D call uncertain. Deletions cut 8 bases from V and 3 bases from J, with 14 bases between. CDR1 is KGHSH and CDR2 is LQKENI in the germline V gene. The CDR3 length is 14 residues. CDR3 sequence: CASAENENYNEQFF. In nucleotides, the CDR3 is TGTGCCAGCGCCGAAAACGAGAACTACAATGAGCAGTTCTTC.

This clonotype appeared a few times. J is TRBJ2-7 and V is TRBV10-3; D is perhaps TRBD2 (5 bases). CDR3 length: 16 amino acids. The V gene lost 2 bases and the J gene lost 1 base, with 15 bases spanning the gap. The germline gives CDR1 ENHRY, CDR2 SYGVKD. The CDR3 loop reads CAISETSSGKSYEQYF. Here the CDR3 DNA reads TGTGCCATCAGTGAGACATCAAGCGGAAAGTCCTACGAGCAGTACTTC.

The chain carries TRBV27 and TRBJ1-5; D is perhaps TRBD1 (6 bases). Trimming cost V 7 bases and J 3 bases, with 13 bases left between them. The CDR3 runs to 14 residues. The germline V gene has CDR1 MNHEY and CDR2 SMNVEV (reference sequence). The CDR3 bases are TGTGCCAGCAAACAACCGGGACACAATCAGCCCCAGCATTTT. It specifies CASKQPGHNQPQHF.

CDR3 in amino acids: CASSLVGGNYGYTF. CDR3 sequence (DNA): TGTGCCAGCAGCTTAGTCGGGGGGAACTATGGCTACACCTTC. The V call is TRBV7-9, the J call TRBJ1-2; maybe TRBD1 (5 bases). Looked up from germline, CDR1 is SEHNR and CDR2 is FQNEAQ (reference sequence). The V and J ends lost 1 base and 2 bases respectively, with 8 bases between them. The CDR3 extends over 14 amino acids. The complete variable domain, with remaining parts taken from reference TRBV7-9 and TRBJ1-2, reads DTGVSQNPRHKITKRGQNVTFRCDPISEHNRLYWYRQTLGQGPEFLTYFQNEAQLEKSRLLSDRFSAERPKGSFSTLEIQRTEQGDSAMYLCASSLVGGNYGYTFGSGTRLTVV.

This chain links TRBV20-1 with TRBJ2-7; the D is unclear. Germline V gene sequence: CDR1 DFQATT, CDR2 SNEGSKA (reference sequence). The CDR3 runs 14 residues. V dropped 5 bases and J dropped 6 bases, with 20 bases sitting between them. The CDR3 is CSAPSLLGSVEQYF. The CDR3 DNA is TGCAGTGCTCCCTCCCTCCTGGGATCCGTCGAGCAGTACTTC.

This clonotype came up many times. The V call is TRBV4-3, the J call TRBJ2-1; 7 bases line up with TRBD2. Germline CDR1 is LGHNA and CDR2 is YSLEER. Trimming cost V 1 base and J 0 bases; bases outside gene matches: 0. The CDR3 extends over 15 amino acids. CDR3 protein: CASSQGGGSYNEQFF. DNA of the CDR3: TGCGCCAGCAGCCAAGGGGGGGGCTCCTACAATGAGCAGTTCTTC.

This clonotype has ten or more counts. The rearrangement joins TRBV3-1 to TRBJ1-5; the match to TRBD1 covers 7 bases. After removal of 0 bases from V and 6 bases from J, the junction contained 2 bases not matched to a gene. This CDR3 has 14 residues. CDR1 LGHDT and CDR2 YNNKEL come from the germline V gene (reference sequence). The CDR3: CASSQDEGAQPQHF. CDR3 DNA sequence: TGTGCCAGCAGCCAAGATGAGGGGGCTCAGCCCCAGCATTTT.

CDR3 sequence (DNA): TGTGCCAGCAGCCAAGCCGCCCGCAGTGGGTGGGGCACAGATACGCAGTATTTT. Amino acids: CASSQAARSGWGTDTQYF. The J gene is TRBJ2-3, the V gene TRBV3-1; D is ambiguous. This CDR3 is 18 amino acids long. Germline values: CDR1 LGHDT, CDR2 YNNKEL (reference sequence). The V end was cut by 1 base, the J end by 1 base, with 18 bases between.

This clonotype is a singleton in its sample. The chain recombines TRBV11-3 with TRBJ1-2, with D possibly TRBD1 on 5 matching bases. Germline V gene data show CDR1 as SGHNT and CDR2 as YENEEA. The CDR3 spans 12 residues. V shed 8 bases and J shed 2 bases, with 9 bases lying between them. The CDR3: CASSGYNYGYTF. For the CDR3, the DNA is TGTGCCAGCTCAGGGTACAACTATGGCTACACCTTC.

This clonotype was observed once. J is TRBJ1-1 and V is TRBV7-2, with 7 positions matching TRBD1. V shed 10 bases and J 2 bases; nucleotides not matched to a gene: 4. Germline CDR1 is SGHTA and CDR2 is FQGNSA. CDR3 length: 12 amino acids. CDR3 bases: TGTGCCACCAACAGGGGCAACACTGAAGCTTTCTTT. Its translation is CATNRGNTEAFF. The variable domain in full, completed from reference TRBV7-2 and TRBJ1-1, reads GAGVSQSPSNKVTEKGKDVELRCDPISGHTALYWYRQSLGQGLEFLIYFQGNSAPDKSGLPSDRFSAERTGGSVSTLTIQRTQQEDSAVYLCATNRGNTEAFFGQGTRLTVV.

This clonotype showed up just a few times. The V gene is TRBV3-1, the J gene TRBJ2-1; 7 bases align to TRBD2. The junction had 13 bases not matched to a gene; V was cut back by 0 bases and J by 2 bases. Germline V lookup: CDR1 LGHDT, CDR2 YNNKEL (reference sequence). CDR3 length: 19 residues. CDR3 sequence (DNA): TGTGCCAGCAGCCAAGAAACGTTTCGGGGGAGGGCCGCCTACAATGAGCAGTTCTTC. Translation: CASSQETFRGRAAYNEQFF.

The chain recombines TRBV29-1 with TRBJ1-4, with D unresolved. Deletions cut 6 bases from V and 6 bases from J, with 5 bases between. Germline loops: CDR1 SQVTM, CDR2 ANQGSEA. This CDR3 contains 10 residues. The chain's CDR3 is CSVRDEKLFF. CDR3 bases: TGCAGCGTAAGGGATGAAAAACTGTTTTTT.

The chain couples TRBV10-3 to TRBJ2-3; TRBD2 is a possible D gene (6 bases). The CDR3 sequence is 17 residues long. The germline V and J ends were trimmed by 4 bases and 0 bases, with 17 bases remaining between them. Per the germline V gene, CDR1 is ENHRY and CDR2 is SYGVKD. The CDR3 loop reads CAISGDWGGSSTDTQYF. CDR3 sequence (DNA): TGTGCCATCAGTGGGGACTGGGGCGGCTCTAGCACAGATACGCAGTATTTT.

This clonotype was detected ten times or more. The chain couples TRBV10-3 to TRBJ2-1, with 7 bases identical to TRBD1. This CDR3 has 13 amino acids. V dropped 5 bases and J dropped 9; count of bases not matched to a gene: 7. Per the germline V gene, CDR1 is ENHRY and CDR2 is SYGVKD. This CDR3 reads CAISPSNRGEQFF. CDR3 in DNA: TGTGCCATCAGTCCCTCCAACAGGGGTGAGCAGTTCTTC.